The rows below give T cell receptor beta chains drawn from one sample of a study of blood T cell repertoires in COVID-19. TCRdb's table, derived via immunoSEQ multiplex PCR, lists solely in-frame clones and lacks some. Here the sample spans about 48,000 clones, just over 85% being singletons. Sequencing was done on a sample of peripheral blood. Receptor source: a woman of 80 years or more with COVID-19, enrolled during active disease. Both conserved end residues are part of each CDR3. Fields, in order: CDR3 length, clone size, D gene, V gene, J gene, CDR3 DNA, CDR3 protein. The D gene is left open where the match is weak. Not all rows give a size; the values are once, few, many and, for expanded clones, a class.

16	-	TRBD2	TRBV24-1	TRBJ2-1	TGTGCCACCAGTGATGTGACCGGGACTAGGCTCAATGAGCAGTTCTTC	CATSDVTGTRLNEQFF
14	-	TRBD1	TRBV18	TRBJ1-3	TGTGCCAGCTCAGCCGACAGGGCGGGAAACACCATATATTTT	CASSADRAGNTIYF
15	-	-	TRBV4-1	TRBJ1-2	TGCGCCAGCAGCCAATCCCCCGGGGCTAACTATGGCTACACCTTC	CASSQSPGANYGYTF
14	-	TRBD1	TRBV30	TRBJ1-5	TGTGCCTGTGGGACAGGGGCTTCGTATCAGCCCCAGCATTTT	CACGTGASYQPQHF
19	-	-	TRBV5-4	TRBJ2-1	TGTGCCAGCAGCTTGAGGAATCAGGGACACGGAAGCTCCTACAATGAGCAGTTCTTC	CASSLRNQGHGSSYNEQFF
11	-	-	TRBV3-1/TRBV3-2	TRBJ1-3	TGTGCCAGCGCCTCGGCGGACACCATATATTTT	CASASADTIYF
14	once	-	TRBV7-2	TRBJ1-1	TGTGCCAGCAGCTTTGAGGGATTGAACACTGAAGCTTTCTTT	CASSFEGLNTEAFF
11	-	-	TRBV7-8	TRBJ2-7	TGTGCCAGCAGCTCCCAATTCGAGCAGTACTTC	CASSSQFEQYF
15	-	TRBD2	TRBV9	TRBJ2-4	TGTGCCAGCAGCACCCAAGCGGGGGCGGAAAACATTCAGTACTTC	CASSTQAGAENIQYF
15	-	-	TRBV6-5	TRBJ2-7	TGTGCCAGCAGTTACTTGGCAGGGGACACCTACGAGCAGTACTTC	CASSYLAGDTYEQYF
15	-	-	TRBV27	TRBJ1-5	TGTGCCAGCAGTTTATCGGCGGGAGGCAATCAGCCCCAGCATTTT	CASSLSAGGNQPQHF
16	-	TRBD2	TRBV7-2	TRBJ2-3	TGTGCCAGCAGCTTAAATCGGGAGGGGCCACAGGGTACGCAGTATTTT	CASSLNREGPQGTQYF
15	few	-	TRBV7-3	TRBJ1-1	TGTGCCAGCAGCTTAAGGCCAGTAATCGACACTGAAGCTTTCTTT	CASSLRPVIDTEAFF
20	once	TRBD2	TRBV9	TRBJ2-1	TGTGCCAGCAGCGTAGATCCAGCGGGAGGGGGATGGGGTTCCTACAATGAGCAGTTCTTC	CASSVDPAGGGWGSYNEQFF
16	few	TRBD1	TRBV2	TRBJ1-4	TGTGCCAGCAGTCGACAGGGGGCCGGGACTAATGAAAAACTGTTTTTT	CASSRQGAGTNEKLFF
13	-	-	TRBV20-1	TRBJ2-5	TGCAGTGCTAGTCCGGACTCCCAAGGAACCCAGTACTTC	CSASPDSQGTQYF
18	-	-	TRBV11-2	TRBJ2-1	TGTGCCAGCAGACGTTGGGGGGGGCCCCCTGGTCCGTACAATGAGCAGTTCTTC	CASRRWGGPPGPYNEQFF
15	-	TRBD1	TRBV28	TRBJ2-1	TGTGCCAGCAGCCCGACGGGACAGGGGTGGAATGAGCAGTTCTTC	CASSPTGQGWNEQFF
15	-	TRBD1	TRBV6-5	TRBJ1-2	TGTGCCAGCAGTAAAACAGGGGGCTTACCCTATGGCTACACCTTC	CASSKTGGLPYGYTF
11	-	TRBD1	TRBV30	TRBJ1-2	TGTGCCTGCAAAACAGGGGTTGGCTACACCTTC	CACKTGVGYTF
18	-	TRBD2	TRBV9	TRBJ2-3	TGTGCCAGCAGCCGACTAGCGGGGGCCCAGGCCCTCACAGATACGCAGTATTTT	CASSRLAGAQALTDTQYF
14	-	-	TRBV3-1/TRBV3-2	TRBJ1-1	TGTGCCAGCAGCCTCCCGGGACAGAACACTGAAGCTTTCTTT	CASSLPGQNTEAFF
14	-	-	TRBV5-1	TRBJ1-1	TGCGCCAGCAGCCATCCCATCGGGGGTGAGGGAGCTTTCTTT	CASSHPIGGEGAFF
16	once	-	TRBV10-1	TRBJ2-3	TGCGCCAGCAGTGAGAAGGCGGCGACTAGCACAGATACGCAGTATTTT	CASSEKAATSTDTQYF
14	-	-	TRBV2	TRBJ1-5	TGTGCCAGCAGTGACGTTCTTAGCAATCAGCCCCAGCATTTT	CASSDVLSNQPQHF
14	-	-	TRBV18	TRBJ2-3	TGTGCCAGCTCACCGGGGGGAAACACAGATACGCAGTATTTT	CASSPGGNTDTQYF
14	-	TRBD1	TRBV7-8	TRBJ1-5	TGTGCCAGCAGCTTACAGGGGGGATATCAGCCCCAGCATTTT	CASSLQGGYQPQHF
14	-	TRBD1	TRBV7-9	TRBJ1-1	TGTGCCAGCAGCTTAACGACAGGGAGAAGTGAAGCTTTCTTT	CASSLTTGRSEAFF
15	-	TRBD1	TRBV12-5	TRBJ1-1	TGTGCTAGTGGTTCGGACAGGGGGTTGAACACTGAAGCTTTCTTT	CASGSDRGLNTEAFF
12	-	-	TRBV28	TRBJ1-1	TGTGCCAGCATACAGTGGAACACTGAAGCTTTCTTT	CASIQWNTEAFF
14	-	-	TRBV2	TRBJ2-5	TGTGCCAGCAGTTACTACAGGCGACAAGAGACCCAGTACTTC	CASSYYRRQETQYF
17	-	TRBD1	TRBV7-9	TRBJ1-2	TGTGCCAGCAGCTCGGCCGGGACAGGGAGAGCTAACTATGGCTACACCTTC	CASSSAGTGRANYGYTF
14	-	TRBD2	TRBV19	TRBJ2-7	TGTGCCAGTAGTGCTAGCGGGAGGGCCTACGAGCAGTACTTC	CASSASGRAYEQYF
16	-	-	TRBV19	TRBJ1-5	TGTGCCAGTAGTACTCTGATCGGGGTCGGCAATCAGCCCCAGCATTTT	CASSTLIGVGNQPQHF
10	-	-	TRBV20-1	TRBJ1-1	TGCAGTGCCGGCCGGGTCTCGGCTTTCTTT	CSAGRVSAFF
14	once	-	TRBV3-1/TRBV3-2	TRBJ1-1	TGTGCCAGCAGCCCAGGGGTCGGCGGCACTGAAGCTTTCTTT	CASSPGVGGTEAFF
14	-	-	TRBV28	TRBJ1-6	TGTGCCAGCAGTCTCAGGGAAAGAGCGTCACCCCTCCACTTT	CASSLRERASPLHF
16	few	-	TRBV4-2	TRBJ1-6	TGTGCCAGCAGCCAAGATAGGGAGGCGGGAGGCTCACCCCTCCACTTT	CASSQDREAGGSPLHF
14	-	TRBD2	TRBV7-8	TRBJ2-7	TGTGCCAGCAGCTCGTCCGGGACTACCTACGAGCAGTACTTC	CASSSSGTTYEQYF
15	-	TRBD2	TRBV5-1	TRBJ2-1	TGCGCCAGCAGCTTGTCGGGGGGGCTAATGAATGAGCAGTTCTTC	CASSLSGGLMNEQFF
18	few	TRBD1	TRBV18	TRBJ2-3	TGTGCCAGCTCACCTAAAATCCCCGGGACAGCTAGCACAGATACGCAGTATTTT	CASSPKIPGTASTDTQYF
14	-	-	TRBV28	TRBJ1-2	TGTGCCAGCAGTTTACTAGCAGCCCCCTATGGCTACACCTTC	CASSLLAAPYGYTF
13	few	-	TRBV6-5	TRBJ1-5	TGTGCCAGCAGACAGGGCACCCATCAGCCCCAGCATTTT	CASRQGTHQPQHF
14	-	TRBD1	TRBV5-1	TRBJ1-1	TGCGCCAGCATCTCACAGGGGGCTGTCACTGAAGCTTTCTTT	CASISQGAVTEAFF
13	-	TRBD1	TRBV5-4	TRBJ1-5	TGTGCCAGCAGCTTAGGACAGGGTAAGCCCCAGCATTTT	CASSLGQGKPQHF
17	-	-	TRBV6-2/TRBV6-3	TRBJ1-5	TGTGCCAGCAGTCCGCCTCCCGAGACAGTCCTCAATCAGCCCCAGCATTTT	CASSPPPETVLNQPQHF
15	-	-	TRBV11-2	TRBJ2-3	TGTGCCAGCAGCTTAGCGACGGGGAGCACAGATACGCAGTATTTT	CASSLATGSTDTQYF
15	-	-	TRBV11-2	TRBJ2-5	TGTGCCAGCAGCTTAGTTCTTCTAGCGTTGGAGACCCAGTACTTC	CASSLVLLALETQYF
13	-	TRBD2	TRBV7-2	TRBJ2-1	TGTGCCAGCAGCTTAGCCGGGGACTATCAGCAGTTCTTC	CASSLAGDYQQFF
14	-	-	TRBV5-4	TRBJ1-1	TGTGCCAGCAGCATACAGGGTATGAACACTGAAGCTTTCTTT	CASSIQGMNTEAFF
13	-	-	TRBV28	TRBJ1-2	TGTGCCAGCAGTTTGGGAGCAGGGGATGGCTACACCTTC	CASSLGAGDGYTF
18	-	-	TRBV15	TRBJ1-6	TGTGCCACCAGCAGAGATCCGACAGCAAGCTCCTATAATTCACCCCTCCACTTT	CATSRDPTASSYNSPLHF
16	-	-	TRBV27	TRBJ2-6	TGTGCCAGCAGTACTCGCCCGAGCTCTGGGGCCAACGTCCTGACTTTC	CASSTRPSSGANVLTF